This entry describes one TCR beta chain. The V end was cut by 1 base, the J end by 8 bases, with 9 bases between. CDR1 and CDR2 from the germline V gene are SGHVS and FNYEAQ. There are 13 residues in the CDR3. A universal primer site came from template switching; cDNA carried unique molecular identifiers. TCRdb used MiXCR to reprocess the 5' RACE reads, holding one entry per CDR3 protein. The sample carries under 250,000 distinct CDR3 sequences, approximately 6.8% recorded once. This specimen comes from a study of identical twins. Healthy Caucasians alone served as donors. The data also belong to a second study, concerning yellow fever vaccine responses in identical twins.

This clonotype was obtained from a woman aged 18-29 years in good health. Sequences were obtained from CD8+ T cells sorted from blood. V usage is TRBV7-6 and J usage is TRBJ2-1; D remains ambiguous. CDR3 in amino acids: CASSLVRWDEQFF. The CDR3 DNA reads TGTGCCAGCAGCTTAGTACGGTGGGATGAGCAGTTCTTC.